Below, 23 T cell receptor beta chains from the same sample are listed, as sequenced in a study of blood T cell repertoires in COVID-19. Profiled with immunoSEQ multiplex PCR; TCRdb holds only in-frame clones, not every one. The sample contains about 280,000 clones, about 90% of which appear only once. The source material was PBMCs or T cells enriched from blood (not recorded which). These receptors all come from a woman between 18 and 29 years old with acute COVID-19.

The rearrangement joins TRBV30 to TRBJ2-7; possible D gene TRBD1, 5 bases. The germline gives CDR1 GTSNPN, CDR2 SVGIG (reference sequence). The CDR3 is made up of 17 amino acids. V shed 1 base and J shed 2 bases, with 21 bases lying between them. This chain's CDR3 is CAWSGYPGFAATYEQYF. CDR3 coding DNA: TGTGCCTGGAGTGGTTATCCAGGGTTTGCGGCAACCTACGAGCAGTACTTC.

This clone came up a few times. The rearrangement links TRBV9 to TRBJ2-2; D is unclear. Deletions cut 1 base from V and 2 bases from J, with 12 bases between. The CDR3 contains 16 residues. Germline V gene data show CDR1 as SGDLS and CDR2 as YYNGEE. This chain's CDR3 is CASSVLPEHNTGELFF. The CDR3 DNA reads as TGTGCCAGCAGCGTACTCCCGGAGCACAACACCGGGGAGCTGTTTTTT.

The chain recombines TRBV5-1 with TRBJ2-7; TRBD2 agrees at 13 bases. V trimming: 5 bases; J trimming: 0 bases; junction bases outside the gene matches: 14. Germline V gives CDR1 SGHRS, CDR2 YFSETQ. CDR3 length: 19 residues. CDR3 sequence: CASRSGLAGVPTASYEQYF. The DNA for the CDR3 is TGCGCCAGCAGAAGTGGACTAGCGGGAGTGCCGACGGCCTCCTACGAGCAGTACTTC.

This clone was seen once. This chain links TRBV18 with TRBJ2-5; 9 bases map to TRBD2. The V gene's germline CDR1 is KGHSH and CDR2 LQKENI. The CDR3 length is 14 residues. V lost 6 bases to trimming and J lost 4 bases; unmatched junction nucleotides: 6. The CDR3 DNA is TGTGCCAGCTCCCTTGTAGCGGGAGTAGAGACCCAGTACTTC. Amino acids: CASSLVAGVETQYF.

The genes are TRBV4-1 and TRBJ2-1; 9 positions agree with TRBD2. The CDR3 length is 16 residues. The V gene's germline CDR1 is MGHRA and CDR2 YSYEKL. Germline trimming cut 3 bases from V and 8 bases from J; bases unmatched to any gene: 11. CDR3 in DNA: TGCGCCAGCAGCCAGTCGACTAGCGGAGGGTTGTATGAGCAGTTCTTC. Translated, it gives CASSQSTSGGLYEQFF.

The rearrangement joins TRBV5-1 to TRBJ1-1; TRBD1 agrees at 10 bases. The V gene end was trimmed by 5 bases and the J gene end by 5 bases; junction bases not matched to a gene: 9. CDR1 and CDR2 from the germline V gene are SGHRS and YFSETQ. The CDR3 is 15 amino acids. CDR3 sequence reads: CASSPTGQGGTEAFF. The CDR3 nucleotides are TGCGCCAGCAGTCCTACCGGACAGGGGGGGACTGAAGCTTTCTTT.

The genes are TRBV6-5 and TRBJ1-6, with D maybe TRBD1 (6 bases). The CDR3 length is 13 residues. V dropped 5 bases and J dropped 12 bases, with 14 bases sitting between them. The germline CDR1 and CDR2 sequences are MNHEY and SVGAGI. The CDR3 nucleotides are TGTGCCAGCAGTCAGGACAGTAGGGGACCCCTCCACTTT. This gives the protein CASSQDSRGPLHF.

The CDR3 nucleotides read TGTGCCAGCTCACCATTTAACTCGGTGACAGCAAAAAAGGGCTCCTACGAGCAGTACTTC. Translated: CASSPFNSVTAKKGSYEQYF. The chain joins TRBV18 to TRBJ2-7, with TRBD1 as a possible D gene (5 bases). With 2 bases removed from V and 0 bases from J, the gap between germline ends came to 26 bases. The CDR3 is 20 residues long. In germline, CDR1 is KGHSH, CDR2 LQKENI.

The chain carries TRBV27 and TRBJ1-4, with TRBD1 matching 10 bases. CDR3 size: 16 residues. Germline V lookup: CDR1 MNHEY, CDR2 SMNVEV (reference sequence). The V gene end was trimmed by 2 bases and the J gene end by 8 bases; junction bases not matched to a gene: 8. The CDR3 DNA reads TGTGCCAGCAGTTTAGTATGGGACAGGGGAGGAGAAAAACTGTTTTTT. Encoded protein: CASSLVWDRGGEKLFF.

The genes are TRBV6-1 and TRBJ2-7, with D perhaps matching TRBD2 (6 bases). The CDR3 consists of 15 residues. Looked up from germline, CDR1 is MNHNS and CDR2 is SASEGT. The germline V and J ends were trimmed by 1 base and 4 bases, with 14 bases remaining between them. The CDR3 DNA sequence: TGTGCCAGCAGTGAAGTAGAGCTAGCGCCTTACGAGCAGTACTTC. This gives the protein CASSEVELAPYEQYF.

As DNA, the CDR3 is TGCGCCAGCAGCCAGGGCAGGGGAGGGAATCAGCCCCAGCATTTT. It is translated as CASSQGRGGNQPQHF. This chain uses TRBV4-1 with TRBJ1-5; tentative D call: TRBD1 (6 bases). Trimming stripped 3 bases from V and 4 bases from J, with 13 bases between. Germline V lookup: CDR1 MGHRA, CDR2 YSYEKL. This CDR3 has 15 residues.

This clone has only one observation. The CDR3 protein is CASTSTSYNEQFF. The CDR3, as DNA: TGTGCCAGCACCTCGACTAGCTACAATGAGCAGTTCTTC. This rearrangement joins TRBV7-6 to TRBJ2-1, with D possibly being TRBD2 (6 bases). Germline loops: CDR1 SGHVS, CDR2 FNYEAQ. The CDR3 length is 13 residues. Trimming took 7 bases from V and 3 from J, leaving 10 bases between them.

The chain uses TRBV11-2 and TRBJ2-7, with 12 bases lining up with TRBD2. This CDR3 has 17 amino acids. Germline V gives CDR1 SGHAT, CDR2 FQNNGV. The V and J ends lost 5 bases and 3 bases, in that order; junction bases with no gene match: 11. The CDR3, as DNA: TGTGCCAGCAGCCCCCCAGGACTAGCGGGGAGATTCTACGAGCAGTACTTC. This sequence encodes CASSPPGLAGRFYEQYF.

This clone occurred once. The V and J genes are TRBV6-6 and TRBJ2-1; 13 bases match TRBD2. CDR3 length equals 19 residues. V lost 5 bases, J lost 0 bases, and 10 bases stayed unmatched. Looked up from germline, CDR1 is MNHNY and CDR2 is SVGAGI (reference sequence). CDR3 sequence: CASSRPTSGRPSSYNEQFF. The DNA of the CDR3 is TGTGCCAGCAGTCGTCCGACTAGCGGGAGGCCGAGCTCCTACAATGAGCAGTTCTTC.

V gene TRBV14 combines with J gene TRBJ1-4; TRBD1 matches 8 bases. The V and J ends lost 5 bases and 8 bases, in that order; junction bases with no gene match: 4. In germline, CDR1 is SGHDN, CDR2 FVKESK. The CDR3 has 13 residues. The CDR3 sequence: CASSKDRDEKLFF. CDR3 nucleotide sequence: TGTGCCAGCAGCAAGGACAGGGACGAAAAACTGTTTTTT.

This chain joins TRBV2 and TRBJ2-7, with no clear D. The CDR3 length is 12 residues. The V gene lost 10 bases and the J gene lost 5 bases, with 15 bases spanning the gap. The V gene's germline CDR1 is SNHLY and CDR2 FYNNEI. CDR3 DNA sequence: TGTGCCAAACAGAGTCCTCGCAACGAGCAGTACTTC. Its translation: CAKQSPRNEQYF.

The chain couples TRBV18 to TRBJ2-1; 10 nucleotides line up with TRBD2. The V gene's germline CDR1 is KGHSH and CDR2 LQKENI. This CDR3 has 15 residues. V lost 6 bases, J lost 2 bases, and 4 bases stayed unmatched. This CDR3 is CASSGLAETYNEQFF. The CDR3 DNA follows: TGTGCCAGCTCCGGACTAGCGGAAACCTACAATGAGCAGTTCTTC.

The chain recombines TRBV7-2 with TRBJ1-4, with a weak D call TRBD1 (5 bases). The CDR3 extends over 14 amino acids. Trimming removed 5 bases at V and 7 bases at J, with 14 bases between. The germline V gene encodes CDR1 SGHTA and CDR2 FQGNSA. CDR3 sequence (DNA): TGTGCCAGCAGCACTGACAGAACTTCTGAAAAACTGTTTTTT. This sequence encodes CASSTDRTSEKLFF.

This chain uses TRBV4-3 with TRBJ2-2, with 8 nucleotides matching TRBD1. CDR1 LGHNA and CDR2 YSLEER come from the germline V gene. CDR3 length equals 15 residues. J lost 5 bases, V lost 5 bases, and 7 bases had no gene match. Here the CDR3 reads CASSSGQGWTGELFF. In nucleotides, the CDR3 is TGCGCCAGCAGCTCTGGACAGGGATGGACCGGGGAGCTGTTTTTT.

This clone has just one count. The CDR3 loop is CASSLGGGTEAFF. The CDR3 bases are TGCGCCAGCAGCTTGGGAGGGGGAACTGAAGCTTTCTTT. The chain joins TRBV5-1 to TRBJ1-1; TRBD1 is a possible D gene (6 bases). V lost 0 bases, J lost 5 bases, and 8 bases lay in between. The CDR3 extends over 13 amino acids. Germline V gives CDR1 SGHRS, CDR2 YFSETQ.

The rearrangement uses TRBV28 and TRBJ2-6, with D perhaps matching TRBD2 (5 bases). The CDR3 consists of 16 residues. The germline gives CDR1 MDHEN, CDR2 SYDVKM. V was cut by 5 bases and J by 2 bases, with 13 bases left in between. The CDR3 loop reads CASSRSAGAGANVLTF. CDR3 nucleotide sequence: TGTGCCAGCAGTCGTTCGGCCGGGGCTGGGGCCAACGTCCTGACTTTC.

CDR3 in amino acids: CASSEAGTGELFF. The CDR3 nucleotides read TGTGCCAGCAGTGAAGCGGGGACCGGGGAGCTGTTTTTT. V gene TRBV25-1 combines with J gene TRBJ2-2; D possibly corresponds to TRBD2 (6 bases). The germline V gene has CDR1 MGHDK and CDR2 SYGVNS. The CDR3 spans 13 residues. The V end lost 2 bases, the J end lost 5 bases, and 6 bases lay between the germline ends.

The chain carries TRBV4-1 and TRBJ2-1, with 11 bases that match TRBD2. Per the germline V gene, CDR1 is MGHRA and CDR2 is YSYEKL. The CDR3 spans 17 residues. J lost 7 bases, V lost 1 base, and 9 bases had no gene match. CDR3 amino acids: CASSQGALAGGRNEQFF. The CDR3 region has the DNA TGCGCCAGCAGCCAAGGCGCTCTAGCGGGAGGTCGGAATGAGCAGTTCTTC.